The 9 T cell receptor beta chains in this list originate from one sample, sequenced in a study of shared clonotypes between healthy human individuals. TCRdb keeps only in-frame clones here, not all; method: immunoSEQ multiplex PCR. The repertoire includes some 2,000,000 clones, approximately 94% of them detected once, and about 1.1% sits in the top ten. The naive CD8 subset, CD45RO-negative cells positively selected for CCR7, excluded terminally differentiated effector memory CD45RA+ cells. The source material was naive CD8+ T cells sorted from blood. Receptors originate from a man aged 18 to 30 in good health.

J is TRBJ1-1 and V is TRBV6-6; tentatively, D is TRBD1 (5 bases). Trimming removed 4 bases at V and 5 bases at J, with 14 bases between. The CDR3 spans 14 residues. The germline CDR1 and CDR2 sequences are MNHNY and SVGAGI (reference sequence). CDR3 bases: TGTGCCAGCAGTTTCGACACCTGGGGGACTGAAGCTTTCTTT. The encoded protein is CASSFDTWGTEAFF.

The V gene is TRBV5-1, the J gene TRBJ2-7; D unresolved. The germline gives CDR1 SGHRS, CDR2 YFSETQ. Trimming took off 3 bases at V and 2 bases at J, with 9 bases between the two ends. This CDR3 comprises 13 residues. In DNA form, the CDR3 reads TGCGCCAGCAGCTGGGAAGGCGCCTACGAGCAGTACTTC. This encodes CASSWEGAYEQYF. Based on the CDR3 plus reference TRBV5-1 and TRBJ2-7, the full variable domain is KAGVTQTPRYLIKTRGQQVTLSCSPISGHRSVSWYQQTPGQGLQFLFEYFSETQRNKGNFPGRFSGRQFSNSRSEMNVSTLELGDSALYLCASSWEGAYEQYFGPGTRLTVT.

This chain connects TRBV11-2 to TRBJ2-7; D is unresolved. Germline-derived CDR1 and CDR2 are SGHAT and FQNNGV. The CDR3 spans 14 residues. Deletions cut 3 bases from V and 0 bases from J, with 9 bases between. CDR3 sequence reads: CASSFDSNSYEQYF. CDR3 coding DNA: TGTGCCAGCAGCTTCGACTCAAACTCCTACGAGCAGTACTTC.

The sample holds one count of this clone. The CDR3 DNA reads as TGCGCCAGCAGCTTGGTTGACAGGGGAACCTACGAGCAGTACTTC. Its translation is CASSLVDRGTYEQYF. This chain joins TRBV5-1 and TRBJ2-7, with 8 bases that match TRBD1. V lost 0 bases to trimming and J lost 2 bases; unmatched junction nucleotides: 4. CDR3 length equals 15 residues. Germline V gives CDR1 SGHRS, CDR2 YFSETQ.

For this clone: This sample also contains other DNA sequences that code for the same CDR3. V and J are TRBV9 and TRBJ2-7, with a possible D match to TRBD2 (5 bases). CDR1 and CDR2 from the germline V gene are SGDLS and YYNGEE. With 0 bases removed from V and 7 bases from J, the gap between germline ends came to 8 bases. The CDR3 runs 12 residues. The CDR3 region is CASSVGTGEQYF. CDR3 bases: TGTGCCAGCAGCGTAGGGACGGGGGAGCAGTACTTC.

CDR3 DNA: TGTGCCAGCATTGGACAGAATGGTGCCCAGCATTTT. Protein product: CASIGQNGAQHF. The J gene is TRBJ1-5, the V gene TRBV2; D is perhaps TRBD1 (6 bases). Deletions cut 7 bases from V and 11 bases from J, with 15 bases between. CDR1 is SNHLY, CDR2 FYNNEI, per germline. This CDR3 has 12 residues. The whole variable domain, filled in from reference TRBV2 and TRBJ1-5, reads EPEVTQTPSHQVTQMGQEVILRCVPISNHLYFYWYRQILGQKVEFLVSFYNNEISEKSEIFDDQFSVERPDGSNFTLKIRSTKLEDSAMYFCASIGQNGAQHFGDGTRLSIL.

The J gene is TRBJ2-1, the V gene TRBV10-2; 9 bases agree with TRBD1. Trimming cost V 0 bases and J 12 bases; bases outside gene matches: 9. The CDR3 has 15 amino acids. The germline V gene encodes CDR1 WSHSY and CDR2 SAAADI. In nucleotides, the CDR3 is TGCGCCAGCAGTGAGTCACCGGGACAGGGTTTGGGGCAGTTCTTC. It codes for CASSESPGQGLGQFF.

The chain has TRBV6-1 and TRBJ2-7, with TRBD2 matching 9 bases. CDR1 is MNHNS, CDR2 SASEGT, per germline. The CDR3 loop spans 15 amino acids. V lost 1 base to trimming and J lost 2 bases; unmatched junction nucleotides: 3. The CDR3 DNA reads as TGTGCCAGCAGTGAAGTAGCGGGGGCTACCTACGAGCAGTACTTC. Translating gives CASSEVAGATYEQYF.

The chain couples TRBV6-1 to TRBJ1-4; D gene ambiguous. The CDR3 consists of 15 residues. The V end was cut by 3 bases, the J end by 5 bases, with 13 bases between. Germline-derived CDR1 and CDR2 are MNHNS and SASEGT. Here the CDR3 reads CASSDPTDENEKLFF. CDR3 nucleotide sequence: TGTGCCAGCAGTGACCCAACGGACGAAAATGAAAAACTGTTTTTT.